The 17 T cell receptor beta chains below come from one sample, sequenced in a study of blood T cell repertoires in COVID-19. Generated by immunoSEQ multiplex PCR, the TCRdb table keeps only in-frame clones and is missing some. The sample records tens of thousands of clones, 80% to 90% being singletons. The sequenced material came from peripheral blood. The receptors were sampled from a human donor in a cohort sampled during active COVID-19.

The gene calls are TRBV3-1 (or the pseudogene TRBV3-2) and TRBJ2-5; D uncertain. This CDR3 has 14 amino acids. The V gene's germline CDR1 is LGHDT and CDR2 YNNKEL (reference sequence). V was cut by 0 bases and J by 6 bases, with 11 bases left in between. Here the CDR3 DNA reads TGTGCCAGCAGCCAAGATTGGAGCTCGAAGACCCAGTACTTC. Translation: CASSQDWSSKTQYF.

V is TRBV2 and J is TRBJ1-5; 9 bases are shared with TRBD1. This CDR3 spans 15 amino acids. Germline lookup yields CDR1 SNHLY and CDR2 FYNNEI. Trimming took 6 bases from V and 4 from J; bases not matched to a gene: 7. The CDR3 spells CASSTPGQGNQPQHF. Written as DNA, the CDR3 is TGTGCCAGCAGCACGCCGGGACAGGGTAATCAGCCCCAGCATTTT.

This clone appeared a few times. This sample includes further DNA sequences coding for the same CDR3. This rearrangement joins TRBV5-1 to TRBJ2-4, with TRBD1 matching over 8 bases. The junction had 4 bases not matched to a gene; V was cut back by 4 bases and J by 1 base. The CDR3 length is 15 residues. Germline CDR1 reads SGHRS; CDR2 reads YFSETQ. The CDR3 is CASSLRTGAKNIQYF. DNA of the CDR3: TGCGCCAGCAGCCTGAGGACAGGGGCCAAAAACATTCAGTACTTC.

This clone came up a few times. The rearrangement uses TRBV19 and TRBJ1-1; TRBD1 agrees at 7 bases. Germline trimming cut 4 bases from V and 4 bases from J; bases unmatched to any gene: 9. The germline V gene encodes CDR1 LNHDA and CDR2 SQIVND (reference sequence). The CDR3 runs 15 residues. In DNA, the CDR3 is TGTGCCAGTAGTAGAGATAACAGGGGTCGCACTGAAGCTTTCTTT. Residues: CASSRDNRGRTEAFF.

This chain links TRBV5-1 with TRBJ2-1, with 10 bases lining up with TRBD2. Losses at the gene ends were 2 bases for V and 8 bases for J; bases not matched to a gene: 10. Germline CDR1 SGHRS, CDR2 YFSETQ. CDR3 size: 16 residues. The CDR3 DNA follows: TGCGCCAGCAGCTTTTTGAGCGGGGGGGCAATGTATGAGCAGTTCTTC. It specifies CASSFLSGGAMYEQFF.

The V and J genes are TRBV25-1 and TRBJ1-5; D not certain. The CDR3 has 14 residues. V lost 5 bases and J 2 bases, leaving 10 bases between the germline ends. CDR1 and CDR2 (germline): MGHDK, SYGVNS. Written as DNA, the CDR3 is TGTGCCAGCAGTAAGACCGGGGGCAATCAGCCCCAGCATTTT. Protein product: CASSKTGGNQPQHF.

The chain recombines TRBV2 with TRBJ1-2, with 7 bases that match TRBD1. Trimming at V came to 6 bases and at J to 4 bases, leaving 5 bases not matched to a gene. Germline V gene lookup returns CDR1 SNHLY and CDR2 FYNNEI. This CDR3 is 13 amino acids long. The CDR3 is CASRTGQSYGYTF. CDR3 nucleotide sequence: TGTGCCAGCAGAACGGGACAGTCCTATGGCTACACCTTC. Full variable domain (missing parts from reference TRBV2 and TRBJ1-2): EPEVTQTPSHQVTQMGQEVILRCVPISNHLYFYWYRQILGQKVEFLVSFYNNEISEKSEIFDDQFSVERPDGSNFTLKIRSTKLEDSAMYFCASRTGQSYGYTFGSGTRLTVV.

This chain joins TRBV11-2 and TRBJ1-2; 9 bases agree with TRBD1. Germline V gene sequence: CDR1 SGHAT, CDR2 FQNNGV. There are 14 residues in the CDR3. V gave up 5 bases and J gave up 1 base; unmatched junction bases: 2. The CDR3 DNA follows: TGTGCCAGCAGCAGGGACAGGGTTAACTATGGCTACACCTTC. As protein: CASSRDRVNYGYTF.

J is TRBJ1-2 and V is TRBV2, with D uncertain. Looked up from germline, CDR1 is SNHLY and CDR2 is FYNNEI. The CDR3 spans 11 residues. V was clipped by 3 bases and J by 8 bases, with 7 bases between them. This CDR3 is CASSEAGGYTF. The CDR3 DNA reads as TGTGCCAGCAGTGAGGCGGGCGGCTACACCTTC.

V is TRBV5-6 and J is TRBJ1-4; no definite D call. The CDR3 length is 15 residues. Trimming removed 2 bases from V and 3 bases from J, with 11 bases in between. Germline CDR1 is SGHDT and CDR2 is YYEEEE. CDR3: CASSFLGVANEKLFF. The CDR3 DNA follows: TGTGCCAGCAGCTTCCTCGGGGTTGCTAATGAAAAACTGTTTTTT. Full variable domain (missing parts from reference TRBV5-6 and TRBJ1-4): DAGVTQSPTHLIKTRGQQVTLRCSPKSGHDTVSWYQQALGQGPQFIFQYYEEEERQRGNFPDRFSGHQFPNYSSELNVNALLLGDSALYLCASSFLGVANEKLFFGSGTQLSVL.

The V gene is TRBV7-2, the J gene TRBJ2-1, with 13 bases aligning to TRBD2. Unmatched junction bases numbered 4, after V lost 4 bases and J lost 4 bases. The CDR3 runs to 16 residues. CDR1 SGHTA and CDR2 FQGNSA come from the germline V gene. The CDR3, as DNA: TGTGCCAGCAGCTCTAGACTAGCGGGGGGTTACAATGAGCAGTTCTTC. Its translation is CASSSRLAGGYNEQFF.

The genes are TRBV6-2 or TRBV6-3 and TRBJ2-1; 9 bases agree with TRBD2. The CDR3 is 16 residues long. Trimming took 0 bases from V and 7 from J; bases not matched to a gene: 7. Germline lookup yields CDR1 MNHEY and CDR2 SVGEGT. The CDR3 is CASSYSLAGGWNEQFF. CDR3 bases: TGTGCCAGCAGTTACTCGTTGGCGGGAGGGTGGAATGAGCAGTTCTTC.

Only a few counts were recorded for this clone. This chain connects TRBV21-1 to TRBJ1-1; the D call TRBD1 from the table was never checked on the DNA. TRBV21-1 is noted as a pseudogene. The CDR3 covers 13 residues. CDR3 loop: CASSSRQLAEAFF. The CDR3 nucleotides read TGTGCCAGCAGCTCACGACAGTTGGCTGAAGCTTTCTTT.

The rearrangement uses TRBV19 and TRBJ1-1; possibly TRBD1 for D (6 bases). CDR3 length: 16 residues. V dropped 9 bases and J dropped 0 bases, with 20 bases sitting between them. The V gene's germline CDR1 is LNHDA and CDR2 SQIVND (reference sequence). The DNA of the CDR3 is TGTGCCAGCCAGAGGAGGACAGATTACATGAACACTGAAGCTTTCTTT. Its translation: CASQRRTDYMNTEAFF.

J is TRBJ2-3 and V is TRBV9; weak D call: TRBD2 (5 bases). Trimming pared 2 bases from V and 2 bases from J, leaving 12 bases between. Germline V CDR1 and CDR2: SGDLS, YYNGEE. This CDR3 region has 15 residues. The CDR3 DNA reads as TGTGCCAGCAGCGTTCTCCCGGGGATCACAGATACGCAGTATTTT. It encodes CASSVLPGITDTQYF.

The V gene is TRBV6-2 or TRBV6-3, the J gene TRBJ2-7; the match to TRBD2 covers 9 bases. CDR3 size: 15 residues. After removal of 2 bases from V and 3 bases from J, the junction contained 5 bases not matched to a gene. The germline V gene has CDR1 MNHEY and CDR2 SVGEGT. CDR3 nucleotides: TGTGCCAGCAGTTACCGGACGCGGGGGGGCTACGAGCAGTACTTC. The encoded protein is CASSYRTRGGYEQYF.

CDR3 amino acids: CASSLNRGSPLHF. DNA of the CDR3: TGCGCCAGCAGCCTGAACAGGGGTTCACCCCTCCACTTT. The chain combines TRBV5-1 with TRBJ1-6; 7 nucleotides match TRBD1. The CDR3 covers 13 residues. V trimming: 4 bases; J trimming: 9 bases; junction bases outside the gene matches: 4. The germline V gene encodes CDR1 SGHRS and CDR2 YFSETQ.